This is a list of T cell receptor beta chains from one sample in a study of control samples from healthy donors and cancer patients. Method: immunoSEQ multiplex PCR; TCRdb's copy keeps in-frame clones and lacks some. The data contain about 130,000 clones, about 88% of them singletons. Sample: blood. Receptor source: a man aged 45-65 years in good health. CDR3s include the opening cysteine and the closing phenylalanine or tryptophan. D genes are given only for firm matches. Size is stated for part of the rows, as once, few or many counts, or as a class when the clone is expanded.

V: TRBV7-3; D: TRBD1; size: NA; J: TRBJ1-4; DNA: TGTGCCAGCAGCTTAGATAGGCCGGGACAGGGCGATGAAAAACTGTTTTTT; CDR3: CASSLDRPGQGDEKLFF
V: TRBV28; D: NA; size: NA; J: TRBJ2-7; DNA: TGTGCCAGCAGTTTATTAGGCCCGGGGTCTTCCCAGTCCTACGAGCAGTACTTC; CDR3: CASSLLGPGSSQSYEQYF
V: TRBV28; D: NA; size: NA; J: TRBJ2-2; DNA: TGTGCCAGCAGGAAACAGGGCCACACCGGGGAGCTGTTTTTT; CDR3: CASRKQGHTGELFF
V: TRBV9; D: TRBD2; size: NA; J: TRBJ2-1; DNA: TGTGCCAGCAGCGCAGGGCGGGGGGTGAGCTCCTACAATGAGCAGTTCTTC; CDR3: CASSAGRGVSSYNEQFF
V: TRBV4-1; D: NA; size: once; J: TRBJ2-7; DNA: TGCGCCAGCAGCCAAGGTTCAGGGCCCCGGGAGCAGTACTTC; CDR3: CASSQGSGPREQYF
V: TRBV7-8; D: TRBD1; size: NA; J: TRBJ2-7; DNA: TGTGCCAGCAGCTCGGACAGGGTGGGCGAGCAGTACTTC; CDR3: CASSSDRVGEQYF
V: TRBV30; D: NA; size: NA; J: TRBJ2-7; DNA: TGTGCCTGGAGTGTACAATCCGGTACCGAGCAGTACTTC; CDR3: CAWSVQSGTEQYF
V: TRBV5-1; D: NA; size: few; J: TRBJ2-2; DNA: TGCGCCAGCAGCTTAAGGCCGACAGAGAACACCGGGGAGCTGTTTTTT; CDR3: CASSLRPTENTGELFF
V: TRBV3-1/TRBV3-2; D: NA; size: NA; J: TRBJ1-6; DNA: TGTGCCAGCAGCCAGGCCGGGCCTCCCCCCCTCCACTTT; CDR3: CASSQAGPPPLHF
V: TRBV3-1/TRBV3-2; D: NA; size: NA; J: TRBJ1-2; DNA: TGTGCCAGCAGCCAAGGAGGGGTTAGTGGCTACACCTTC; CDR3: CASSQGGVSGYTF
V: TRBV11-1; D: TRBD2; size: once; J: TRBJ2-3; DNA: TGTGCCAGCAGTCCTAGCGGGGGCCCCACAGATACGCAGTATTTT; CDR3: CASSPSGGPTDTQYF
V: TRBV18; D: NA; size: once; J: TRBJ1-1; DNA: TGTGCCAGCTCACCAGGGTCCGGCCGCACTGAAGCTTTCTTT; CDR3: CASSPGSGRTEAFF
V: TRBV13; D: NA; size: NA; J: TRBJ1-1; DNA: TGTGCCAGCAGCTATACGGGACATAAGAACACTGAAGCTTTCTTT; CDR3: CASSYTGHKNTEAFF
V: TRBV2; D: NA; size: NA; J: TRBJ1-3; DNA: TGTGCCAGCAGTACCACCCGGGCGCTGGGAAACACCATATATTTT; CDR3: CASSTTRALGNTIYF
V: TRBV3-1/TRBV3-2; D: TRBD1; size: NA; J: TRBJ1-4; DNA: TGTGCCAGCAGCCAGACAGGGGGCGTAGGTGAAAAACTGTTTTTT; CDR3: CASSQTGGVGEKLFF
V: TRBV11-2; D: NA; size: NA; J: TRBJ1-4; DNA: TGTGCCAGCAGCTTAGGGGTACCGGGACATAATGAAAAACTGTTTTTT; CDR3: CASSLGVPGHNEKLFF
V: TRBV10-2; D: NA; size: NA; J: TRBJ2-5; DNA: TGCGCCAGCAGCTCGACTAGGGGGTCGACCCAGTACTTC; CDR3: CASSSTRGSTQYF
V: TRBV7-2; D: NA; size: NA; J: TRBJ1-2; DNA: TGTGCCAGCAGCTCATTCCGCACAGGGACTGGCTACACCTTC; CDR3: CASSSFRTGTGYTF
V: TRBV4-1; D: TRBD1; size: NA; J: TRBJ1-5; DNA: TGCGCCAGCAGTCAAAAACCAGGGGGAACTCAGCCCCAGCATTTT; CDR3: CASSQKPGGTQPQHF
V: TRBV6-2/TRBV6-3; D: TRBD1; size: NA; J: TRBJ1-5; DNA: TGTGCCAGCAGTTTCGGACAGGGGCTTTATAGCAATCAGCCCCAGCATTTT; CDR3: CASSFGQGLYSNQPQHF
V: TRBV3-1/TRBV3-2; D: NA; size: NA; J: TRBJ2-7; DNA: TGTGCCAGCAGCCAACTGACCAGGGAGCAGTACTTC; CDR3: CASSQLTREQYF
V: TRBV6-5; D: NA; size: once; J: TRBJ2-2; DNA: TGTGCCAGCAAAAAGGCCGGGGAGCTGTTTTTT; CDR3: CASKKAGELFF
V: TRBV4-1; D: NA; size: NA; J: TRBJ2-2; DNA: TGCGCCAGCAGCCACCTTTCTTGGGGGGCGAACACCGGGGAGCTGTTTTTT; CDR3: CASSHLSWGANTGELFF
V: TRBV30; D: NA; size: NA; J: TRBJ1-5; DNA: TGTGCCTGGAGTGTAGGGCTCAATCAGCCCCAGCATTTT; CDR3: CAWSVGLNQPQHF
V: TRBV5-1; D: NA; size: NA; J: TRBJ2-1; DNA: TGCGCCAGCAGCTTGACACCGAACTCCTACAATGAGCAGTTCTTC; CDR3: CASSLTPNSYNEQFF
V: TRBV28; D: NA; size: NA; J: TRBJ1-5; DNA: TGTGCCAGCAGTACGGGACAAGGGAATCAGCCCCAGCATTTT; CDR3: CASSTGQGNQPQHF
V: TRBV15; D: TRBD2; size: NA; J: TRBJ2-3; DNA: TGTGCCACCCGGCGGGGGGCGGAAGATACGCAGTATTTT; CDR3: CATRRGAEDTQYF
V: TRBV5-1; D: TRBD1; size: NA; J: TRBJ1-2; DNA: TGCGCCAGCAGCCCCACGGGACAGGGAAACTATGGCTACACCTTC; CDR3: CASSPTGQGNYGYTF
V: TRBV5-1; D: NA; size: NA; J: TRBJ2-1; DNA: TGCGCCAGCTCGCGAACAGGTGAGCAGTTCTTC; CDR3: CASSRTGEQFF
V: TRBV5-4; D: NA; size: NA; J: TRBJ2-1; DNA: TGTGCCAGCAGCTTGGGTCTCGCATACAATGAGCAGTTCTTC; CDR3: CASSLGLAYNEQFF
V: TRBV6-5; D: TRBD1; size: NA; J: TRBJ2-2; DNA: TGTGCCAGCAGCCGGACAGGGTACGGGGAGCTGTTTTTT; CDR3: CASSRTGYGELFF
V: TRBV6-1; D: NA; size: NA; J: TRBJ2-3; DNA: TGTGCCAGCAGTGAACAGGCAGCCACTAGCACAGATACGCAGTATTTT; CDR3: CASSEQAATSTDTQYF
V: TRBV20-1; D: NA; size: NA; J: TRBJ2-7; DNA: TGCAGTGCTAGTGGTCGGGTCTCCTACGAGCAGTACTTC; CDR3: CSASGRVSYEQYF
V: TRBV28; D: TRBD1; size: NA; J: TRBJ1-2; DNA: TGTGCCAGCAGGTGGGGACAGGGGGTTGAAGGCTACACCTTC; CDR3: CASRWGQGVEGYTF
V: TRBV18; D: NA; size: NA; J: TRBJ2-2; DNA: TGTGCCAGCTCACCACTCTCCCAGGGTGGCACCGGGGAGCTGTTTTTT; CDR3: CASSPLSQGGTGELFF
V: TRBV2; D: NA; size: NA; J: TRBJ1-1; DNA: TGTGCCAGCAGCAAGGGGAACACTGAAGCTTTCTTT; CDR3: CASSKGNTEAFF
V: TRBV10-2; D: TRBD1; size: NA; J: TRBJ1-2; DNA: TGCGCCAGCAGTGAACTACAGGGGGAGAATGGCTACACCTTC; CDR3: CASSELQGENGYTF